Here is one T cell receptor beta chain with its context. Antigen specificity is unknown. With V trimmed by 1 base and J by 4 bases, 8 bases remained unmatched. This CDR3 comprises 17 residues. Germline V lookup: CDR1 LGHNA, CDR2 YNFKEQ. This sample was taken from a study of cytomegalovirus exposure and HLA in healthy donors. Study-wide findings and caveats: Later findings reportedly placed an Asian-associated ancestry cluster below the approximately 670-donor mean for N-insertions. While the bulk of TCR sequences proved rare, some public TCRs turned up in many donors.

PCR used 60 Vbeta primers and 13 Jbeta primers. Original analysis: In a later analysis, of tens of millions of unique beta chains, about 11 million appeared in at least two donors. Produced via immunoSEQ multiplex PCR; TCRdb's table is partial and in-frame only. V, J and clone size were drawn from that table, and D and trimming were deduced from the DNA. Seen here are about 120,000 clones, over 75% observed once, and the top ten hold approximately 11%. V gene TRBV4-2 combines with J gene TRBJ2-3; TRBD2 matches at 10 bases. The specimen was PBMCs. The sequence derives from a man in his forties in good health and CMV-seropositive. CDR3 protein: CASSQALTSGVADTQYF. The CDR3 coding sequence is TGTGCCAGCAGCCAAGCGTTAACTAGCGGGGTCGCAGATACGCAGTATTTT.